The 10 T cell receptor beta chains below come from one sample, sequenced in a study of cytomegalovirus exposure and HLA in healthy donors. Repertoires were generated with immunoSEQ multiplex PCR, while TCRdb's copy carries only in-frame clones and drops some. The table records some 260,000 clones, roughly 84% of them present only once. Sequenced: PBMCs. The receptors here all came from a man between 18 and 29 years old in good health and CMV-seropositive.

The V gene is TRBV9, the J gene TRBJ2-5; D remains ambiguous. The CDR3 has 13 amino acids. Germline CDR1 SGDLS, CDR2 YYNGEE. V was trimmed by 0 bases and J by 5 bases, leaving 8 bases between them. The CDR3 DNA reads as TGTGCCAGCAGCGTAGGTAGTAGGGAGACCCAGTACTTC. The encoded protein is CASSVGSRETQYF.

V is TRBV5-4 and J is TRBJ2-7; TRBD2 aligns across 8 bases. CDR3 length: 15 amino acids. V lost 4 bases, J lost 7 bases, and 13 bases stayed unmatched. From germline, CDR1 is SGHNT and CDR2 YYREEE (reference sequence). The CDR3 spells CASSPGLAQVLEQYF. The CDR3 coding sequence is TGTGCCAGCAGCCCTGGACTAGCCCAAGTACTAGAGCAGTACTTC.

This rearrangement joins TRBV7-2 to TRBJ2-1; 14 positions agree with TRBD2. Germline lookup yields CDR1 SGHTA and CDR2 FQGNSA. The CDR3 length is 16 residues. With 0 bases clipped from V and 9 bases from J, the junction kept 4 bases outside the gene matches. In nucleotides, the CDR3 is TGTGCCAGCAGCTTAGCCGGGACTAGCGGGAGTAGTGAGCAGTTCTTC. This gives the protein CASSLAGTSGSSEQFF.

This chain joins TRBV30 and TRBJ1-2, with a weak D call TRBD1 (5 bases). There are 15 residues in the CDR3. Germline loops: CDR1 GTSNPN, CDR2 SVGIG (reference sequence). V lost 0 bases, J lost 1 base, and 12 bases lay in between. CDR3 region: CAWSVGWGINYGYTF. CDR3 DNA sequence: TGTGCCTGGAGTGTAGGCTGGGGGATTAACTATGGCTACACCTTC.

The V call is TRBV2, the J call TRBJ2-7; D call uncertain. The germline V gene encodes CDR1 SNHLY and CDR2 FYNNEI. CDR3 length equals 15 residues. The V and J ends lost 6 bases and 7 bases respectively, with 22 bases between them. CDR3 in amino acids: CASSARLTKAWEQYF. In DNA form, the CDR3 reads TGTGCCAGCAGCGCTCGTCTCACCAAGGCATGGGAGCAGTACTTC.

The rearrangement joins TRBV6-5 to TRBJ1-1; D gene unclear. V lost 0 bases to trimming and J lost 5 bases, with 13 bases between them. The CDR3 contains 15 residues. Germline values: CDR1 MNHEY, CDR2 SVGAGI. The CDR3 sequence is CASSYSRSLRTEAFF. As DNA, the CDR3 is TGTGCCAGCAGTTACTCGAGATCCCTGCGTACTGAAGCTTTCTTT.

The chain combines TRBV28 with TRBJ1-1; D not certain. Germline loops: CDR1 MDHEN, CDR2 SYDVKM. V lost 1 base to trimming and J lost 1 base, with 13 bases between them. This CDR3 contains 16 residues. CDR3 nucleotide sequence: TGTGCCAGCAGTTTATTGGTAGGGCCAGGGAACACTGAAGCTTTCTTT. Its protein product is CASSLLVGPGNTEAFF.

V is TRBV19 and J is TRBJ2-7; D may be TRBD2 (5 bases). CDR1 is LNHDA, CDR2 SQIVND, per germline (reference sequence). Trimming left V 5 bases short and J 6 bases short, with 14 bases between. The CDR3 totals 13 residues. CDR3 nucleotide sequence: TGTGCCAGTAGTTTCCCCGGGATCGGCGAGCAGTACTTC. This encodes CASSFPGIGEQYF.

This clone turned up a few times. The chain is built from TRBV11-2 and TRBJ2-3, with TRBD1 as a possible D gene (6 bases). The CDR3 loop spans 15 amino acids. The germline V gene encodes CDR1 SGHAT and CDR2 FQNNGV. The V gene lost 4 bases and the J gene lost 2 bases, with 13 bases spanning the gap. CDR3 residues: CASSYDGGATDTQYF. The CDR3 region has the DNA TGTGCCAGCAGCTACGATGGGGGCGCCACAGATACGCAGTATTTT. The complete variable domain, with remaining parts taken from reference TRBV11-2 and TRBJ2-3, reads EAGVAQSPRYKIIEKRQSVAFWCNPISGHATLYWYQQILGQGPKLLIQFQNNGVVDDSQLPKDRFSAERLKGVDSTLKIQPAKLEDSAVYLCASSYDGGATDTQYFGPGTRLTVL.

The V call is TRBV4-2, the J call TRBJ1-3; tentatively, D is TRBD1 (6 bases). This CDR3 has 17 amino acids. The germline V gene has CDR1 LGHNA and CDR2 YNFKEQ. Between the trimmed V and J ends, which lost 2 bases and 4 bases, there was a span of 18 bases. CDR3 region: CASSQLPGQEIGNTIYF. For the CDR3, the DNA is TGTGCCAGCAGCCAACTGCCGGGACAAGAAATAGGAAACACCATATATTTT.